This T cell receptor (beta chain) was recorded in a study of regulatory T cells in long-lasting Graves disease. Researchers made TCR beta libraries by using iRepertoire HTBI primers and running Arm-PCR on CDR3 regions. A single record per CDR3 protein comes from TCRdb applying MiXCR to the multiplex PCR reads. The sample contains 430,000 or so distinct CDR3 sequences, roughly 23% of which appear only once. This clonotype was seen a few times. The V and J ends lost 5 bases and 1 base, in that order; junction bases with no gene match: 13. Germline CDR1 DFQATT, CDR2 SNEGSKA (reference sequence). The CDR3 has 16 residues. Time point indicated: persistent/refractory GD, antithyroid drugs over 5 years with positive TRAb. PBMCs were the source of the RNA used for TCR sequencing.

This sequence originates from a female donor with Graves disease. This specimen was peripheral blood mononuclear cells (PBMCs), taken when the disease was refractory, from a patient treated with antithyroid drugs. V usage is TRBV20-1 and J usage is TRBJ2-7; 8 bases map to TRBD1. This CDR3 reads CSAEGGGQGASYEQYF. The CDR3 DNA is TGCAGTGCTGAGGGAGGTGGTCAGGGGGCTTCCTACGAGCAGTACTTC.